A selection of T cell receptor beta chains follows, all from one sample in a study of control samples from healthy donors and cancer patients. The method was immunoSEQ multiplex PCR; TCRdb's version includes in-frame clones alone and lacks a portion of them. Of 190,000 or so clones listed, approximately 92% are singletons. The sequencing input was blood. These TCRs come from a man aged 18 to 30 in good health. CDR3s include the opening cysteine and the closing phenylalanine or tryptophan. D genes are given only for firm matches. The size entry is marked missing in some rows and otherwise reads once, few, many or a size class.

j_call v_call clone_size d_call cdr3_nt cdr3_aa
TRBJ2-7 TRBV28 NA TRBD2 TGTGCCAGCAGTTTAGAGCGGGGGCTCGTTTGGGCGCAGTACTTC CASSLERGLVWAQYF
TRBJ1-1 TRBV5-4 NA NA TGTGCCAGCAGCTTGGCGGCAGCCCTAGGGGACACTGAAGCTTTCTTT CASSLAAALGDTEAFF
TRBJ2-3 TRBV3-1/TRBV3-2 once NA TGTGCCACCGGAAGAGAGGTCACAGATACGCAGTATTTT CATGREVTDTQYF
TRBJ2-2 TRBV25-1 NA TRBD1 TGTGCCAGCAGTTCTACAGGGGTGGCCGGGGAGCTGTTTTTT CASSSTGVAGELFF
TRBJ1-1 TRBV7-9 NA TRBD1 TGTGCCAGCAGCTTAGGGACAGGGATAACTGAAGCTTTCTTT CASSLGTGITEAFF
TRBJ1-4 TRBV19 NA NA TGTGCCAGCCAACCTCAATGGGCACCTACAGAGCCAACTAATGAAAAACTGTTTTTT CASQPQWAPTEPTNEKLFF
TRBJ2-3 TRBV10-3 NA NA TGTGCCATCAGTGAGACAGTTTCGGGGTGGACTCTCACAGATACGCAGTATTTT CAISETVSGWTLTDTQYF
TRBJ1-3 TRBV2 NA NA TGTGCCAGCAGTGAAGACAGGGAGTCAAACACCATATATTTT CASSEDRESNTIYF
TRBJ1-1 TRBV18 NA NA TGTGCCAGCTCAGAATACAGGCCAGAAAACACTGAAGCTTTCTTT CASSEYRPENTEAFF
TRBJ2-7 TRBV3-1/TRBV3-2 NA TRBD2 TGTGCCAGCAGCCTTCGGGGGGTCAACGAGCAGTACTTC CASSLRGVNEQYF
TRBJ1-6 TRBV6-5 NA NA TGTGCCAGCAGGGGGGGATCGACATCACCCCTCCACTTT CASRGGSTSPLHF
TRBJ1-2 TRBV28 NA NA TGTGCCACCGACTCCGACGGCTATGGCTACACCTTC CATDSDGYGYTF
TRBJ2-3 TRBV18 NA TRBD2 TGTGCCAGCTCACCACTATCTAGCGGGGGGAAGGATACGCAGTATTTT CASSPLSSGGKDTQYF
TRBJ2-1 TRBV24-1 NA NA TGTGCCACCAGTGAACCCGAAGGGGGGAGCTCCTACAATGAGCAGTTCTTC CATSEPEGGSSYNEQFF
TRBJ2-1 TRBV28 NA NA TGTGCCAGCAGTTTGTACAGTTCTAGCTCCTACAATGAGCAGTTCTTC CASSLYSSSSYNEQFF
TRBJ1-6 TRBV6-1 NA NA TGTGCCAGCAGTGAAACTAGAATCGATTCACCCCTCCACTTT CASSETRIDSPLHF
TRBJ2-1 TRBV5-1 NA TRBD2 TGCGCCAGCAGTGCAAGGGGAGCGGGGGGCTCCTACAATGAGCAGTTCTTC CASSARGAGGSYNEQFF
TRBJ1-5 TRBV6-5 NA NA TGTGCCAGCATTGCCGGAGACGCCCGCAATCAGCCCCAGCATTTT CASIAGDARNQPQHF
TRBJ1-6 TRBV3-1/TRBV3-2 once NA TGTGCCAGCAGCCAAAGCGGGAGCAATTCACCCCTCCACTTT CASSQSGSNSPLHF
TRBJ1-5 TRBV27 NA NA TGTGCCAGCAGCCAGGGACACACGGGCAATCAGCCCCAGCATTTT CASSQGHTGNQPQHF
TRBJ2-7 TRBV18 NA TRBD2 TGTGCCAGCTCACCACTAGCGGGGGGTCAAGAGCAGTACTTC CASSPLAGGQEQYF
TRBJ2-2 TRBV2 NA NA TGTGCCAGCAGTGCCCAGGGGACCGGGGAGCTGTTTTTT CASSAQGTGELFF